A selection of T cell receptor beta chains follows, all from one sample in a study of early T cells in non-severe SARS-CoV-2 infection. MiXCR was run by TCRdb on the 5' RACE reads, yielding one entry per CDR3 protein. The data show approximately 73,000 distinct CDR3 sequences, with about 13% seen just once and approximately 1% held by the top ten. The sequenced sample consisted of whole blood. The source is an adult who was a healthcare worker with PCR-confirmed SARS-CoV-2 infection or an uninfected control (not recorded which). CDR3s include the opening cysteine and the closing phenylalanine or tryptophan. D genes are given only for firm matches. Rows may omit the clone size; those that give it use once, few, many or a size class.

>TRBV27|once|TRBJ2-3|NA
TGTGCCAGCGGGACCCCCGAAGCAAGTGAGCAGTATTTT
CASGTPEASEQYF
>TRBV7-9|many|TRBJ2-1|NA
TGTGCCAGCAGCTCATCCAATGAGCAGTTCTTC
CASSSSNEQFF
>TRBV9|few|TRBJ2-7|NA
TGTGCCAGCAGCCCAAACGGGGGCGAGCAGTACTTC
CASSPNGGEQYF
>TRBV29-1|few|TRBJ2-7|NA
TGCAGCGTTGAGGGACCTTACGAGCAGTACTTC
CSVEGPYEQYF
>TRBV7-9|many|TRBJ2-2|NA
TGTGCCAGCAGCGTACCGGGACACGAAACCGGGGAGCTGTTTTTT
CASSVPGHETGELFF
>TRBV7-9|NA|TRBJ2-7|NA
TGTGCCAGCAGCTCGCCCACGGACTCCAACTCCTACGAGCAGTACTTC
CASSSPTDSNSYEQYF
>TRBV6-2/TRBV6-3|NA|TRBJ1-1|NA
TGTGCCAGCAGTTACTATCTAGGGCAAACTGAAGCTTTCTTT
CASSYYLGQTEAFF
>TRBV29-1|many|TRBJ2-7|TRBD1
TGCAGCGTTGAAGAACTGGGCAGGGGGCAAAGGGGCGAGCAGTACTTC
CSVEELGRGQRGEQYF
>TRBV6-1|NA|TRBJ1-4|NA
TGTGCCAGCAGTGAAGATTGGGGCTTCGGTGAAAAACTGTTTTTT
CASSEDWGFGEKLFF
>TRBV6-6|few|TRBJ2-7|TRBD1
TGTGCCAGCCGCCGGACAGGGTACTACGAGCAGTACTTC
CASRRTGYYEQYF
>TRBV2|few|TRBJ2-5|TRBD1
TGTGCCAGCAGTGAAAGGCAGGGGGTTTGGGAGACCCAGTACTTC
CASSERQGVWETQYF
>TRBV12-3/TRBV12-4|many|TRBJ1-2|NA
TGTGCCAGCAGTCCCCACCTCGCGGCCTATGGCTACACCTTC
CASSPHLAAYGYTF
>TRBV28|many|TRBJ1-4|NA
TGTGCCAGCTCCGTCCGACAGGCAACTAATGAAAAACTGTTTTTT
CASSVRQATNEKLFF
>TRBV27|NA|TRBJ2-1|TRBD2
TGTGCCAGCAGTTTTCTCCTAGCGGGAGCTGAGCAGTTCTTC
CASSFLLAGAEQFF
>TRBV12-5|NA|TRBJ2-4|NA
TGTGCTAGTGGCCAGGGTATTGGCAAAAACATTCAGTACTTC
CASGQGIGKNIQYF
>TRBV19|many|TRBJ1-5|NA
TGTGCCAGTAGTGGCAGACAGATGAATCAGCCCCAGCATTTT
CASSGRQMNQPQHF
>TRBV27|many|TRBJ2-7|NA
TGTGCCAGCAGTAGGCAGGCTGCCTACGAGCAGTACTTC
CASSRQAAYEQYF
>TRBV4-3|NA|TRBJ2-1|TRBD1
TGCGCCAGCAGCCAAGAAGGGACAGGCGTCGGTGAGCAGTTCTTC
CASSQEGTGVGEQFF
>TRBV19|few|TRBJ2-5|NA
TGTGCCAGTAGTCCCGGGACCAACCAAGAGACCCAGTACTTC
CASSPGTNQETQYF
>TRBV29-1|many|TRBJ2-5|TRBD2
TGCAGCGTTGCCGGGAGGGCCGTGGAGACCCAGTACTTC
CSVAGRAVETQYF
>TRBV3-1|few|TRBJ2-2|NA
TGTGCCAGCAGCCAAAGGGTAGCCGGGGAGCTGTTTTTT
CASSQRVAGELFF
>TRBV6-2/TRBV6-3|many|TRBJ1-1|NA
TGTGCCAGCAGTATTCCCGGAGACGGTGGCACTGAAGCTTTCTTT
CASSIPGDGGTEAFF
>TRBV7-9|NA|TRBJ2-7|TRBD2
TGTGCCAGCGTCAGGACTAGCGGGAGCGAGCAGTACTTC
CASVRTSGSEQYF
>TRBV11-2|many|TRBJ1-1|TRBD1
TGTGCCAGCGGGGACAGGGGCCTGAACACTGAAGCTTTCTTT
CASGDRGLNTEAFF
>TRBV20-1|many|TRBJ2-7|NA
TGCAGTGCTAGAGATGGAGAGCGAGAGTACGAGCAGTACTTC
CSARDGEREYEQYF
>TRBV6-5|NA|TRBJ1-4|TRBD1
TGTGCCAGCAGGAGGACAGGGGGCGGAACTAATGAAAAACTGTTTTTT
CASRRTGGGTNEKLFF
>TRBV27|few|TRBJ1-5|TRBD1
TGTGCCACCAAAATGGACAGGGGAAGCAATCAGCCCCAGCATTTT
CATKMDRGSNQPQHF
>TRBV7-2|many|TRBJ2-3|NA
TGTGCCAGCAGCTTAGCGGCTAGCACAGATACGCAGTATTTT
CASSLAASTDTQYF
>TRBV7-9|many|TRBJ2-7|NA
TGTGCCAGCAGCGAGGGACTGGACGGGGACGAGCAGTACTTC
CASSEGLDGDEQYF
>TRBV4-3|many|TRBJ2-1|NA
TGCGCCAGCAGCCAAGAAACACATCCTTCCCCCTACAATGAGCAGTTCTTC
CASSQETHPSPYNEQFF
>TRBV3-1|few|TRBJ2-1|NA
TGTGCCAGCAGCCAAGGCGGCCAGGTAGACGAGCAGTTCTTC
CASSQGGQVDEQFF
>TRBV7-8|NA|TRBJ2-2|NA
TGTGCCAGCACCACAGAAAACACCGGGGAGCTGTTTTTT
CASTTENTGELFF
>TRBV10-3|NA|TRBJ2-7|NA
TGTGCCATCAGTGAGTCAGGCGGGTGGCGAGACGAGCAGTACTTC
CAISESGGWRDEQYF
>TRBV28|few|TRBJ1-2|TRBD1
TGTGCCAGCAGTTCCCGGACAGGGGTCGGCTACACCTTC
CASSSRTGVGYTF
>TRBV18|many|TRBJ2-1|NA
TGTGCCAGCTCACCTCGTCTGTACAATGAGCAGTTCTTC
CASSPRLYNEQFF
>TRBV29-1|NA|TRBJ2-3|NA
TGCAGCGTTTTCGAGAGGGATACGCAGTATTTT
CSVFERDTQYF
>TRBV12-3/TRBV12-4|few|TRBJ1-5|NA
TGTGCCAGCAGTTTATTCGGGGGAAGCAATCAGCCCCAGCATTTT
CASSLFGGSNQPQHF
>TRBV11-3|NA|TRBJ2-1|NA
TGTGCCAGCAGCTTAGAGGCTCAGGGCGGTGAGCAGTTCTTC
CASSLEAQGGEQFF
>TRBV10-3|few|TRBJ2-7|TRBD1
TGTGCCATCAGCCAGGACAGGTCGTCAAACGAGCAGTACTTC
CAISQDRSSNEQYF
>TRBV29-1|medium-sized|TRBJ1-6|TRBD1
TGCAGCGTTGAAGAGGGACAGGGAATATCGTCACCCCTCCACTTT
CSVEEGQGISSPLHF
>TRBV12-5|NA|TRBJ2-1|NA
TGTGCTAGTGGTACGACTGGATTAAATGAAGAGCAGTTCTTC
CASGTTGLNEEQFF
>TRBV7-9|many|TRBJ1-2|NA
TGTGCCAGCAGCATTGGGACTACCCAAGCGGATGGCTACACCTTC
CASSIGTTQADGYTF
>TRBV11-2|few|TRBJ2-7|NA
TGTGCCAGCAGCCCCACCCTCACCTACGAGCAGTACTTC
CASSPTLTYEQYF
>TRBV15|many|TRBJ1-6|TRBD1
TGTGCCACCAGCAGAGATCTGGACAGGGGGGCTTCACCCCTCCACTTT
CATSRDLDRGASPLHF
>TRBV28|few|TRBJ2-1|TRBD1
TGTGCCAGCAGACATCGATACGGGACAGAATTATCCTACAATGAGCAGTTCTTC
CASRHRYGTELSYNEQFF
>TRBV29-1|NA|TRBJ2-1|TRBD2
TGCAGCGCGGGGACTAGCGGGAACAATGAGCAGTTCTTC
CSAGTSGNNEQFF
>TRBV7-9|many|TRBJ2-1|TRBD2
TGTGCCAGCAGCTTAGAAGGTAGCGGGAGGGCCGTTGACAATGAGCAGTTCTTC
CASSLEGSGRAVDNEQFF
>TRBV29-1|many|TRBJ1-2|NA
TGCAGCGTTGAACGGGGAAGCGGCTACACCTTC
CSVERGSGYTF
>TRBV2|NA|TRBJ2-3|NA
TGTGCCAGCAGTCCGGGACATCAAAATTCAGATACGCAGTATTTT
CASSPGHQNSDTQYF
>TRBV10-1|NA|TRBJ2-7|TRBD1
TGCGCCAGCAGTAGGACAGGGGGCTACGAGCAGTACTTC
CASSRTGGYEQYF
>TRBV12-3/TRBV12-4|many|TRBJ2-1|NA
TGTGCCAGCGGCCTCGGGGACCTCTACAATGAGCAGTTCTTC
CASGLGDLYNEQFF
>TRBV5-1|few|TRBJ2-3|NA
TGCGCCAGCAGCTTTCGGGGGGCGACCACAGATACGCAGTATTTT
CASSFRGATTDTQYF
>TRBV6-6|many|TRBJ2-5|NA
TGTGCCAGCAGTTACACGGGACGTCAAGAGACCCAGTACTTC
CASSYTGRQETQYF
>TRBV5-5|many|TRBJ2-3|NA
TGTGCCAGCAGCCCCAGTAGCGGCACAGATACGCAGTATTTT
CASSPSSGTDTQYF
>TRBV15|few|TRBJ2-3|NA
TGTGCCACCAGCAGCGGGAGTGTCGGCACAGATACGCAGTATTTT
CATSSGSVGTDTQYF